This record covers a single T cell receptor beta chain. Its target is unknown. Distinct nucleotide sequences in the sample also encode this CDR3. The source of the sample is a study of beta chain features in type 1 diabetes. Study-wide context: In age, gender and cell yields, patients were similar to healthy donors. Study results and caveats: Whatever favoring of shorter templates PCR might show would apply equally to patients and controls. Fewer insertions but more deletions were seen at VDJ junctions in type 1 diabetes patients. Whether HLA type affects TCRB rearrangement stayed undetermined in the present work.

As every portion of the isolated RNA was reverse transcribed, the sequencing read expressed TCRB transcripts. Clones were read by immunoSEQ multiplex PCR, and TCRdb kept only the in-frame ones, dropping some. Among 150,000 to 190,000 clones listed, under 9.5% were seen once. The V end lost 0 bases, the J end lost 4 bases, and 7 bases lay between the germline ends. Germline loops: CDR1 GTSNPN, CDR2 SVGIG (reference sequence). This CDR3 has 13 residues. The receptor's source is a man between 18 and 35 years old in good health. This rearrangement joins TRBV30 to TRBJ1-5; weak D call: TRBD1 (5 bases). What was sequenced was central memory CD4+ T cells from blood. As DNA, the CDR3 is TGTGCCTGGAGTGTACGGGGGAATCAGCCCCAGCATTTT. This encodes CAWSVRGNQPQHF.